This T cell receptor beta chain stems from a study of response to subunit inactivated influenza vaccine. Overall study findings and caveats: Few additional T cells are recruited per seasonal influenza vaccination, authors suggested.

TCRdb independently ran MiXCR on the RT-PCR reads; one entry per CDR3 protein. The sample holds hundreds of thousands of distinct CDR3 sequences, approximately 15% seen once. Regarding this clonotype: Its antigen remains unidentified.

This material consisted of PBMCs from blood, taken 14 to 15 days before vaccination. This receptor was obtained from a man aged 50 or older who received an inactivated influenza vaccine.

The CDR3 nucleotides are TGTGCCATCAGTGAGTTATTGGGACAATCGACCGGGGAGCTGTTTTTT. Translating gives CAISELLGQSTGELFF. This sequence joins TRBV10-3 and TRBJ2-2; the D gene is possibly TRBD1 (6 bases). Germline CDR1 ENHRY, CDR2 SYGVKD. The CDR3 length is 16 residues. Trimming cost V 1 base and J 5 bases, with 14 bases left between them.